These 21 T cell receptor beta chains share one sample of origin, sequenced in a study of shared clonotypes between healthy human individuals. Using immunoSEQ multiplex PCR, the repertoire was profiled, and TCRdb retains in-frame clones only, with some absent. The table lists around 350,000 clones, less than 75% of them singletons. What was sequenced was memory CD4+ T cells sorted from blood. Described subset: CD45RA-negative fraction. The source of these receptors is a man younger than 40 in good health.

J is TRBJ2-2 and V is TRBV10-2, with D perhaps matching TRBD1 (5 bases). Germline V gene data show CDR1 as WSHSY and CDR2 as SAAADI. The CDR3 spans 14 residues. The V and J ends lost 6 bases and 2 bases respectively, with 10 bases between them. The CDR3 loop is CASRGDINTGELFF. The CDR3 DNA sequence: TGCGCCAGCAGAGGGGATATCAACACCGGGGAGCTGTTTTTT.

Ten or more counts support this clone. This rearrangement joins TRBV28 to TRBJ2-7; D uncertain. Germline V CDR1 and CDR2: MDHEN, SYDVKM. The CDR3 runs to 12 residues. The ends were cut back, 7 bases at V and 6 bases at J, with 13 bases in the middle. CDR3 in amino acids: CASKAQRPEQYF. The DNA for the CDR3 is TGTGCCAGCAAGGCCCAAAGACCCGAGCAGTACTTC.

The chain couples TRBV11-2 to TRBJ2-2; 10 positions match TRBD2. The CDR3 runs 18 residues. Germline loops: CDR1 SGHAT, CDR2 FQNNGV. J gave up 4 bases and V 3 bases, and 11 bases lay outside the gene matches. CDR3 residues: CASSFLASGRGSTGELFF. The CDR3 DNA is TGTGCCAGCAGCTTTCTCGCTAGCGGGAGAGGAAGCACCGGGGAGCTGTTTTTT.

The CDR3 is CASTGSTETYEQYF. The CDR3 DNA is TGTGCCAGCACGGGGAGTACAGAAACCTACGAGCAGTACTTC. This sequence joins TRBV28 and TRBJ2-7, with a weak D call TRBD2 (5 bases). Germline V gene lookup returns CDR1 MDHEN and CDR2 SYDVKM. The CDR3 runs to 14 residues. V was clipped by 7 bases and J by 2 bases, with 15 bases between them.

The chain is built from TRBV18 and TRBJ1-1; D is unclear. This CDR3 is built from 11 residues. V was cut by 5 bases and J by 2 bases, with 3 bases left in between. CDR1 and CDR2 from the germline V gene are KGHSH and LQKENI. CDR3 bases: TGTGCCAGCTCAATTAACACTGAAGCTTTCTTT. It translates to CASSINTEAFF.

This clone was seen a few times. The chain is built from TRBV12-5 and TRBJ1-2, with D possibly TRBD1 on 5 matching bases. In germline, CDR1 is LGHNT, CDR2 FRNRAP. Trimming pared 6 bases from V and 4 bases from J, leaving 9 bases between. The CDR3 length is 12 residues. DNA for the CDR3: TGTGCTAGTGGGACAGACGGCTATGGCTACACCTTC. It encodes CASGTDGYGYTF.

This clone was observed many times. This chain uses TRBV28 with TRBJ1-2; D is perhaps TRBD1 (6 bases). CDR1 MDHEN and CDR2 SYDVKM come from the germline V gene. The CDR3 loop spans 17 amino acids. V lost 3 bases and J 0 bases, leaving 17 bases between the germline ends. The CDR3 DNA reads TGTGCCAGCAGTTTCCTGCTAGACAGGAAGGCTAACTATGGCTACACCTTC. It is translated as CASSFLLDRKANYGYTF.

At least ten counts were recorded for this clone. This rearrangement joins TRBV28 to TRBJ2-7; no definite D call. Germline CDR1 reads MDHEN; CDR2 reads SYDVKM. The germline V and J ends were trimmed by 2 bases and 7 bases, with 15 bases remaining between them. The CDR3 is 14 residues long. CDR3 in amino acids: CASSLMPASREQYF. CDR3 DNA: TGTGCCAGCAGTTTAATGCCCGCATCGCGTGAGCAGTACTTC.

This sequence joins TRBV7-2 and TRBJ2-3, with 11 bases fitting TRBD2. Germline trimming cut 5 bases from V and 3 bases from J; bases unmatched to any gene: 7. Germline assignment: CDR1 SGHTA and CDR2 FQGNSA. CDR3 size: 16 residues. The CDR3 bases are TGTGCCAGCAGCCCCGGCCGACTAGCGGGAACAGATACGCAGTATTTT. This sequence encodes CASSPGRLAGTDTQYF. Drawing the rest from reference TRBV7-2 and TRBJ2-3, the complete variable domain is GAGVSQSPSNKVTEKGKDVELRCDPISGHTALYWYRQSLGQGLEFLIYFQGNSAPDKSGLPSDRFSAERTGGSVSTLTIQRTQQEDSAVYLCASSPGRLAGTDTQYFGPGTRLTVL.

The chain recombines TRBV7-6 with TRBJ2-1; 11 nucleotides align to TRBD2. The V and J ends lost 7 bases and 9 bases, in that order; junction bases with no gene match: 14. The CDR3 is 16 amino acids. Germline CDR1 and CDR2: SGHVS and FNYEAQ. CDR3 sequence: CASTPRASGRKVEQFF. The CDR3 bases are TGTGCCAGCACCCCGAGAGCTAGCGGGAGGAAGGTTGAGCAGTTCTTC.

V gene TRBV11-2 combines with J gene TRBJ2-1; 8 bases are a match to TRBD1. Germline V lookup: CDR1 SGHAT, CDR2 FQNNGV. This CDR3 spans 13 amino acids. V was pared by 0 bases and J by 15 bases, with 7 bases of the junction left unmatched. CDR3 DNA: TGTGCCAGCAGCTTAGATCGGGGGACAGGCGCGTTCTTC. As protein: CASSLDRGTGAFF.

The rearrangement joins TRBV5-5 to TRBJ2-2; D might be TRBD2 (5 bases). Per germline, CDR1 SGHKS and CDR2 YYEKEE (reference sequence). Trimming pared 5 bases from V and 10 bases from J, leaving 15 bases between. There are 13 residues in the CDR3. CDR3 sequence reads: CASRFRPEAELFF. The CDR3 bases are TGTGCCAGCAGGTTCAGACCGGAGGCGGAGCTGTTTTTT.

On this clone itself: Sequence at one end of the junction differs from germline and may be a read error. V usage is TRBV5-1 and J usage is TRBJ1-2; 7 bases agree with TRBD1. The length of the CDR3 is 18 residues. Germline V gene data show CDR1 as SGHRS and CDR2 as YFSETQ. CDR3 nucleotides: TGCGCCAGCAGATTGGGGGACAGCCGTGTCGATCTAAACTATGGCTACACCTTC. Its translation is CASRLGDSRVDLNYGYTF.

The chain uses TRBV19 and TRBJ1-5, with TRBD1 matching over 7 bases. The V segment lost 4 bases and the J segment 7 bases; nucleotides outside the gene matches: 4. Germline values: CDR1 LNHDA, CDR2 SQIVND (reference sequence). The length of the CDR3 is 13 residues. CDR3 region: CASSTGGLQPQHF. The CDR3 nucleotides read TGTGCCAGTAGTACAGGGGGGTTACAGCCCCAGCATTTT. Full variable domain (missing parts from reference TRBV19 and TRBJ1-5): DGGITQSPKYLFRKEGQNVTLSCEQNLNHDAMYWYRQDPGQGLRLIYYSQIVNDFQKGDIAEGYSVSREKKESFPLTVTSAQKNPTAFYLCASSTGGLQPQHFGDGTRLSIL.

The rearrangement uses TRBV5-8 and TRBJ2-1; 12 bases agree with TRBD1. With V trimmed by 3 bases and J by 6 bases, 16 bases remained unmatched. CDR1 is SGHTS and CDR2 is YDEGEE in the germline V gene. The CDR3 has 19 residues. CDR3 DNA sequence: TGTGCCAGCAGCTCACCCGCGGGACAGGGGGCGTATTTCAGCAATGAGCAGTTCTTC. It codes for CASSSPAGQGAYFSNEQFF.

This clone is a singleton in its sample. The CDR3: CASSLSGEVSQYF. The CDR3 DNA reads TGTGCCAGCAGTTTAAGTGGAGAAGTTTCGCAGTACTTC. The rearrangement links TRBV27 to TRBJ2-4, with D hard to call. Trimming left V 2 bases short and J 13 bases short, with 15 bases between. The CDR3 has 13 amino acids. The V gene's germline CDR1 is MNHEY and CDR2 SMNVEV (reference sequence).

This sequence joins TRBV19 and TRBJ2-4; D is unresolved. V was pared by 6 bases and J by 0 bases, with 9 bases between. In germline, CDR1 is LNHDA, CDR2 SQIVND (reference sequence). The CDR3 length is 14 residues. The CDR3 loop is CASRELVAKNIQYF. In DNA form, the CDR3 reads TGTGCCAGTAGAGAATTAGTAGCCAAAAACATTCAGTACTTC.

The chain uses TRBV5-1 and TRBJ2-7, with D perhaps being TRBD1 or TRBD2 (5 bases each). V lost 4 bases and J 2 bases, leaving 22 bases between the germline ends. Germline lookup yields CDR1 SGHRS and CDR2 YFSETQ. The CDR3 totals 17 residues. The CDR3 coding sequence is TGCGCCAGCAGCCCAAACTTTGGGACCGAACGGCCCTACGAGCAGTACTTC. Its protein product is CASSPNFGTERPYEQYF.

The sample holds one count of this clone. The same CDR3 also results from other DNA sequences found in this sample. The chain has TRBV9 and TRBJ2-1, with 7 bases identical to TRBD1. The germline V gene has CDR1 SGDLS and CDR2 YYNGEE. Trimming cost V 0 bases and J 6 bases; bases outside gene matches: 0. The CDR3 spans 13 residues. The CDR3 sequence: CASSVGDSNEQFF. In DNA form, the CDR3 reads TGTGCCAGCAGCGTAGGGGACAGCAATGAGCAGTTCTTC. The variable domain in full, completed from reference TRBV9 and TRBJ2-1, reads DSGVTQTPKHLITATGQRVTLRCSPRSGDLSVYWYQQSLDQGLQFLIQYYNGEERAKGNILERFSAQQFPDLHSELNLSSLELGDSALYFCASSVGDSNEQFFGPGTRLTVL.

V and J are TRBV6-5 and TRBJ1-2; 8 bases map to TRBD1. J lost 5 bases, V lost 5 bases, and 10 bases had no gene match. CDR1 MNHEY and CDR2 SVGAGI come from the germline V gene. The CDR3 covers 15 residues. The CDR3: CASSRDRIRVYGYTF. CDR3 bases: TGTGCCAGCAGTCGGGACAGGATAAGGGTTTATGGCTACACCTTC.

The chain uses TRBV5-1 and TRBJ2-7; D is unclear. The germline gives CDR1 SGHRS, CDR2 YFSETQ. The CDR3 runs to 13 residues. V lost 4 bases and J 2 bases, leaving 10 bases between the germline ends. The DNA for the CDR3 is TGCGCCAGCAGCGCCGGCACGACCTACGAGCAGTACTTC. Translating it yields CASSAGTTYEQYF.